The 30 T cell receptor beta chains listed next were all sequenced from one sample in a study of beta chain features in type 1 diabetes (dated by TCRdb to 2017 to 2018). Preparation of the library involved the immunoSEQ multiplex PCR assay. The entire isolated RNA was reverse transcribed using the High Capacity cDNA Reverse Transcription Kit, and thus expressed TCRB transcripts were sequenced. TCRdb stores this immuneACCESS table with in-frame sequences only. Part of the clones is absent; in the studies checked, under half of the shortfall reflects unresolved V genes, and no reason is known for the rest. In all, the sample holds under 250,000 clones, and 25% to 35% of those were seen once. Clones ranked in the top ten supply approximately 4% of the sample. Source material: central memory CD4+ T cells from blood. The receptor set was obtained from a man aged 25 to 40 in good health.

CDR3 nucleotides: TGTGCCAGCAGCTTGGATCCCCGACAGCCAGGAGATACGCAGTATTTT. This translates into CASSLDPRQPGDTQYF. The V gene is TRBV7-9, the J gene TRBJ2-3; a weak D match, TRBD1 (5 bases). Trimming pared 3 bases from V and 5 bases from J, leaving 18 bases between. In germline, CDR1 is SEHNR, CDR2 FQNEAQ (reference sequence). CDR3 length: 16 amino acids.

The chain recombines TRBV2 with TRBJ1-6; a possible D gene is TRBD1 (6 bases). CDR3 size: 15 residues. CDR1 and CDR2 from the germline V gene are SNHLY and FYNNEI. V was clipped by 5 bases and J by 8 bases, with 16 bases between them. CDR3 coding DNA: TGTGCCAGCAGTATAATCAGGGGACGGGATTCACCCCTCCACTTT. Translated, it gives CASSIIRGRDSPLHF.

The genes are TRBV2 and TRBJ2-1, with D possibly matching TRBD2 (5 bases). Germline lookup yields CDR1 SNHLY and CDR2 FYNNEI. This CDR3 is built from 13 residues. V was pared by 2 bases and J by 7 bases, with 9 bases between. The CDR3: CASSELSGNEQFF. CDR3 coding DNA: TGTGCCAGCAGTGAACTTTCGGGAAATGAGCAGTTCTTC. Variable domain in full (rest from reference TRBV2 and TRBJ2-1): EPEVTQTPSHQVTQMGQEVILRCVPISNHLYFYWYRQILGQKVEFLVSFYNNEISEKSEIFDDQFSVERPDGSNFTLKIRSTKLEDSAMYFCASSELSGNEQFFGPGTRLTVL.

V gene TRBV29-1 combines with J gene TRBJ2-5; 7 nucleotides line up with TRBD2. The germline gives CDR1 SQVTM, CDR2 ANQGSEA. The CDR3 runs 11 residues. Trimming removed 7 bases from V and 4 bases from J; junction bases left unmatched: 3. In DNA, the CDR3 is TGCAGCGAAAAGCGGGGAGAGACCCAGTACTTC. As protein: CSEKRGETQYF.

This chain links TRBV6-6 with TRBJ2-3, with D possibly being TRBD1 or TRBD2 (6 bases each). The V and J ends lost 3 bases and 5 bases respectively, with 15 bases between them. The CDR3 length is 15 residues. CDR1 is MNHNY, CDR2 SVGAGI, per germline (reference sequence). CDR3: CASSYEGEVIDTQYF. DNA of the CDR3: TGTGCCAGCAGTTATGAGGGGGAGGTCATAGATACGCAGTATTTT.

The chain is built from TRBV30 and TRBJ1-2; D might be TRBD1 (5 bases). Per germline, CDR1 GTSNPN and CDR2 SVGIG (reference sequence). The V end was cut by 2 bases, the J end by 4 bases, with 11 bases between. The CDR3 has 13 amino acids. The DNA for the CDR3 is TGTGCCTGGAGTCTGTCCAGGGTCTATGGCTACACCTTC. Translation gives CAWSLSRVYGYTF. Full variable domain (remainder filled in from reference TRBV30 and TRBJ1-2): SQTIHQWPATLVQPVGSPLSLECTVEGTSNPNLYWYRQAAGRGLQLLFYSVGIGQISSEVPQNLSASRPQDRQFILSSKKLLLSDSGFYLCAWSLSRVYGYTFGSGTRLTVV.

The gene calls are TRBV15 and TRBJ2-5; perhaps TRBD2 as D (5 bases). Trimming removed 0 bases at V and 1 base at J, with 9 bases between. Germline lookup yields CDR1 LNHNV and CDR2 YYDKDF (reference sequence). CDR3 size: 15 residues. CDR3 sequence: CATSRDRGLQETQYF. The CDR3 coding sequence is TGTGCCACCAGCAGAGATCGAGGGCTCCAAGAGACCCAGTACTTC.

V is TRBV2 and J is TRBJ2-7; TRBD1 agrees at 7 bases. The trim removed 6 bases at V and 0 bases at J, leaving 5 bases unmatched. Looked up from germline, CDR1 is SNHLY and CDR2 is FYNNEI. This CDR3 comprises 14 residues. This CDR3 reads CASRSRDSSYEQYF. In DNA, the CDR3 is TGTGCCAGCAGATCCCGGGACAGCTCCTACGAGCAGTACTTC. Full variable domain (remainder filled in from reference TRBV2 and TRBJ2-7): EPEVTQTPSHQVTQMGQEVILRCVPISNHLYFYWYRQILGQKVEFLVSFYNNEISEKSEIFDDQFSVERPDGSNFTLKIRSTKLEDSAMYFCASRSRDSSYEQYFGPGTRLTVT.

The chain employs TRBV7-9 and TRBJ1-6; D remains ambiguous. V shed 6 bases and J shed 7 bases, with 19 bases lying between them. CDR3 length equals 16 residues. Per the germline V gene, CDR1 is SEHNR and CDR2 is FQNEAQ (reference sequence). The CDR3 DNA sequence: TGTGCCAGCAGTGGAGACGGCGAAGGGTTCAATTCACCCCTCCACTTT. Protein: CASSGDGEGFNSPLHF.

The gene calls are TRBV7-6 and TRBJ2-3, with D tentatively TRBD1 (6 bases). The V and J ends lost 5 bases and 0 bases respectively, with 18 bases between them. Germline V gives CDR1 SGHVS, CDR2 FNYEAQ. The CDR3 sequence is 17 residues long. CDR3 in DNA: TGTGCCAGCAGCCCCCCATCCGGGACACCTAGCACAGATACGCAGTATTTT. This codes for CASSPPSGTPSTDTQYF.

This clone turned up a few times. The CDR3 loop is CAWSADRANTEAFF. The CDR3, as DNA: TGTGCCTGGAGCGCGGACAGGGCTAACACTGAAGCTTTCTTT. The rearrangement joins TRBV30 to TRBJ1-1; 8 bases match TRBD1. CDR3 length equals 14 residues. From germline, CDR1 is GTSNPN and CDR2 SVGIG (reference sequence). Germline trimming cut 3 bases from V and 2 bases from J; bases unmatched to any gene: 5.

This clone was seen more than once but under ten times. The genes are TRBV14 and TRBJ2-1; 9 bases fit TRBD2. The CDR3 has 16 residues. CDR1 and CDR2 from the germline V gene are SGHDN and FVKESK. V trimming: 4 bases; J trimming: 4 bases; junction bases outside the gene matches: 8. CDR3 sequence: CASSPRGSGRYNEQFF. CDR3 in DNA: TGTGCCAGCAGCCCCCGAGGGAGCGGGAGGTACAATGAGCAGTTCTTC.

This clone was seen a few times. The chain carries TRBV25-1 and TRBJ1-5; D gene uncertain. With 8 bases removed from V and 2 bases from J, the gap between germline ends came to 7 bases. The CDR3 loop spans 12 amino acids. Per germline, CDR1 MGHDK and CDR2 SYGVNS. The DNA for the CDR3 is TGTGCCAGCGGTTGGGGCAATCAGCCCCAGCATTTT. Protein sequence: CASGWGNQPQHF.

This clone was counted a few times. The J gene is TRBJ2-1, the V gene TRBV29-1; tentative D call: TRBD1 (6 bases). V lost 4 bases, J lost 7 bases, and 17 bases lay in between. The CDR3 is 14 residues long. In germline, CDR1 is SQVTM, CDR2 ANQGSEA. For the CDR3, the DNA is TGCAGCGTTGTGGCCCAGGGGCTAGGGAATGAGCAGTTCTTC. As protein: CSVVAQGLGNEQFF.

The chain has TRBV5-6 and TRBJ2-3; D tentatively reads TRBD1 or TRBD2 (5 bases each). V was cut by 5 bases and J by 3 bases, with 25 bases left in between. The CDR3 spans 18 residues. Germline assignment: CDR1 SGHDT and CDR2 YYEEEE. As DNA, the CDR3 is TGTGCCAGCAGTACCAATAGACCGGGACGGCTGAGGACAGATACGCAGTATTTT. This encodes CASSTNRPGRLRTDTQYF.

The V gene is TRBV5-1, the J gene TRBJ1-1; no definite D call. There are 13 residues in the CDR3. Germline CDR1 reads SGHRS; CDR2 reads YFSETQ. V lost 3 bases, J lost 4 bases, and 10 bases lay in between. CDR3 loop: CASSSGESTEAFF. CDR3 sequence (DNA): TGCGCCAGCAGCTCCGGTGAGAGCACTGAAGCTTTCTTT.

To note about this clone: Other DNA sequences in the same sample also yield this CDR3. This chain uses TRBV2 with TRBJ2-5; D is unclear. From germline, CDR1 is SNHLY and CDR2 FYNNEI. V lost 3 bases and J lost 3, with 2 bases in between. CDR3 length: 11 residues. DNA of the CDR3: TGTGCCAGCAGTGAGGAAGAGACCCAGTACTTC. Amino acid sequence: CASSEEETQYF.

The DNA for the CDR3 is TGTGCCAGCACTCTTTCCGTCTACGAGCAGTACTTC. It specifies CASTLSVYEQYF. The V gene is TRBV2, the J gene TRBJ2-7; no definite D call. This CDR3 spans 12 amino acids. Germline V gene lookup returns CDR1 SNHLY and CDR2 FYNNEI. V lost 7 bases and J 3 bases, leaving 10 bases between the germline ends.

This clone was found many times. The CDR3 reads CASSSGITYEQYF. CDR3 coding DNA: TGTGCCAGCTCATCGGGGATCACCTACGAGCAGTACTTC. V gene TRBV18 combines with J gene TRBJ2-7; tentatively, D is TRBD2 (5 bases). The V end was cut by 5 bases, the J end by 2 bases, with 10 bases between. This CDR3 comprises 13 residues. From germline, CDR1 is KGHSH and CDR2 LQKENI.

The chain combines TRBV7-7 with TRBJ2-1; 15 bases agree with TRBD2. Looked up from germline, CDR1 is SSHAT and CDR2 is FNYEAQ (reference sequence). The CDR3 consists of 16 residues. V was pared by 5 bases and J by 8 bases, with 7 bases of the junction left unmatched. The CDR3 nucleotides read TGTGCCAGCAGCCAGGGGACTAGCGGGAGGTCCCATGAGCAGTTCTTC. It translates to CASSQGTSGRSHEQFF.

The CDR3 region is CASSLSGAQETQYF. DNA for the CDR3: TGCGCCAGCAGCTTAAGCGGAGCTCAAGAGACCCAGTACTTC. V and J are TRBV5-1 and TRBJ2-5; perhaps TRBD2 as D (5 bases). This CDR3 has 14 amino acids. V lost 2 bases, J lost 2 bases, and 10 bases lay in between. In germline, CDR1 is SGHRS, CDR2 YFSETQ.

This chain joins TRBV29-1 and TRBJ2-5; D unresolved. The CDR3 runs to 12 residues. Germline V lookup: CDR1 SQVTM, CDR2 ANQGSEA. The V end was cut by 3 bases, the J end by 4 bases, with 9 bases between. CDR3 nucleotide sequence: TGCAGCGTTGACTTCCTACGAGAGACCCAGTACTTC. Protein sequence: CSVDFLRETQYF.

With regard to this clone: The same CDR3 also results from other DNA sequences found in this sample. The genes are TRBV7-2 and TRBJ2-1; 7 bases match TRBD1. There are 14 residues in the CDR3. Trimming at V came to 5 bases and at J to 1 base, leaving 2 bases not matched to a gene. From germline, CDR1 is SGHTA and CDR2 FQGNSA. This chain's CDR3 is CASSPDRSYNEQFF. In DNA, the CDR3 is TGTGCCAGCAGCCCGGACAGGTCCTACAATGAGCAGTTCTTC.

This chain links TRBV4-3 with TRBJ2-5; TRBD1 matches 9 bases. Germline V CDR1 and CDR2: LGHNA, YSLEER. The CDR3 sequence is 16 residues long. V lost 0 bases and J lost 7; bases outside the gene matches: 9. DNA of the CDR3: TGCGCCAGCAGCCAAGATAGGGACAGGGAAGTAGGGACCCAGTACTTC. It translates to CASSQDRDREVGTQYF.

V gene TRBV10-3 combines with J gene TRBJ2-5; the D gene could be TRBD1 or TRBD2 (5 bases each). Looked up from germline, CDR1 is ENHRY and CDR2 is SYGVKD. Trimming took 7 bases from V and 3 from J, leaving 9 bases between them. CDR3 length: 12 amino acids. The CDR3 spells CAIMGDEETQYF. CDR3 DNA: TGTGCCATCATGGGGGATGAAGAGACCCAGTACTTC.

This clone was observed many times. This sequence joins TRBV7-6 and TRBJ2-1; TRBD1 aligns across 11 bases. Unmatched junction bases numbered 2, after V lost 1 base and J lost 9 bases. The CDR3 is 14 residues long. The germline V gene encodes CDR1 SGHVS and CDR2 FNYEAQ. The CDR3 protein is CASSLGDRGSEQFF. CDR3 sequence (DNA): TGTGCCAGCAGCTTAGGGGACAGGGGGAGTGAGCAGTTCTTC.

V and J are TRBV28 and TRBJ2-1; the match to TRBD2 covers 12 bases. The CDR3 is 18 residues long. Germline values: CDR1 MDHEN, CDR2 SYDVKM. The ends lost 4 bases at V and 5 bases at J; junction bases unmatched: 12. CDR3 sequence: CASSSSVHTSGRNNEQFF. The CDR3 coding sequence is TGTGCCAGCAGTTCCAGCGTCCATACTAGCGGGAGGAACAATGAGCAGTTCTTC.

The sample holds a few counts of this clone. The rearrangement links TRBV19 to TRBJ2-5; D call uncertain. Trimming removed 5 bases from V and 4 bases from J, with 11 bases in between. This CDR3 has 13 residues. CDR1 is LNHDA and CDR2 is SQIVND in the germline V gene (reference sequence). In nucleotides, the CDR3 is TGTGCCAGTAGTCCTGGGTTGGGAGAGACCCAGTACTTC. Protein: CASSPGLGETQYF.

The CDR3 is CASSHDGAYEQYF. The CDR3, as DNA: TGTGCCAGCAGCCATGACGGAGCCTACGAGCAGTACTTC. The gene calls are TRBV7-9 and TRBJ2-7, with D unresolved. There are 13 residues in the CDR3. Trimming cost V 5 bases and J 2 bases, with 10 bases left between them. The germline V gene encodes CDR1 SEHNR and CDR2 FQNEAQ (reference sequence).

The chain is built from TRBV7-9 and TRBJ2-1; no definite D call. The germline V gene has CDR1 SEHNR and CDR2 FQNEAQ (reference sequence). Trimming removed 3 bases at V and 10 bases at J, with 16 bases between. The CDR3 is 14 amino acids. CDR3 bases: TGTGCCAGCAGCTTGTCATCCGTCACCTTGGAGCAGTTCTTC. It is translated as CASSLSSVTLEQFF.